A single sample gave rise to the 17 T cell receptor beta chains below, sequenced in a study of shared clonotypes between healthy human individuals. TCRdb keeps only in-frame clones here, not all; method: immunoSEQ multiplex PCR. The sample contains about a million clones, approximately 80% of which appear only once. Source material: memory CD4+ T cells from PBMCs. Subset in this sample: CD45RA-negative fraction. Receptors originate from a man between 18 and 35 years old in good health. Some clones in this sample may be carry-over from other donors' samples.

The chain joins TRBV9 to TRBJ2-5; 15 nucleotides line up with TRBD2. The V and J ends lost 4 bases and 5 bases, in that order; junction bases with no gene match: 12. CDR1 SGDLS and CDR2 YYNGEE come from the germline V gene. This CDR3 has 18 amino acids. DNA for the CDR3: TGTGCCAGCAGCCTGGGACTAGCGGGAGGACTGGTTTATGAGACCCAGTACTTC. Translated, it gives CASSLGLAGGLVYETQYF.

V is TRBV28 and J is TRBJ2-1, with 8 bases that match TRBD1. Germline loops: CDR1 MDHEN, CDR2 SYDVKM. The CDR3 loop spans 13 amino acids. Trimming at V came to 4 bases and at J to 6 bases, leaving 2 bases not matched to a gene. The CDR3: CASSSDRGNEQFF. The CDR3 DNA is TGTGCCAGCAGTTCCGACAGGGGCAATGAGCAGTTCTTC.

This chain connects TRBV11-2 to TRBJ1-1, with 7 bases aligning to TRBD1. The germline gives CDR1 SGHAT, CDR2 FQNNGV. The CDR3 sequence is 15 residues long. With 5 bases clipped from V and 6 bases from J, the junction kept 12 bases outside the gene matches. The CDR3 reads CASSQRTGAWAEAFF. The CDR3, as DNA: TGTGCCAGCAGCCAAAGGACAGGCGCATGGGCTGAAGCTTTCTTT.

This sequence joins TRBV6-5 and TRBJ2-7; D unresolved. V was trimmed by 7 bases and J by 3 bases, leaving 19 bases between them. Germline V gene sequence: CDR1 MNHEY, CDR2 SVGAGI. The CDR3 sequence is 15 residues long. The CDR3 coding sequence is TGTGCCAGCACCCCTCCTTCCGGGTCACTCTACGAGCAGTACTTC. The encoded protein is CASTPPSGSLYEQYF.

The rearrangement links TRBV7-9 to TRBJ2-4; D call uncertain. V was shortened by 8 bases and J by 0 bases, with 11 bases between the two germline ends. The germline CDR1 and CDR2 sequences are SEHNR and FQNEAQ (reference sequence). There are 14 residues in the CDR3. CDR3 amino acids: CASEAVLAKNIQYF. DNA for the CDR3: TGTGCCAGCGAAGCTGTACTAGCCAAAAACATTCAGTACTTC.

This chain uses TRBV18 with TRBJ2-7, with TRBD2 matching over 7 bases. The CDR3 loop spans 16 amino acids. J was trimmed by 1 base and V by 6 bases; bases with no gene match: 12. Germline CDR1 and CDR2: KGHSH and LQKENI. This CDR3 is CASSRGSGGGSYEQYF. CDR3 sequence (DNA): TGTGCCAGCTCCCGCGGGTCGGGCGGGGGATCCTACGAGCAGTACTTC.

The chain recombines TRBV7-2 with TRBJ2-3; 9 nucleotides agree with TRBD2. Germline CDR1 SGHTA, CDR2 FQGNSA. The CDR3 is 14 residues long. The V segment lost 7 bases and the J segment 3 bases; nucleotides outside the gene matches: 5. Here the CDR3 DNA reads TGTGCCAGCACCCTAGCGGGACTTACAGATACGCAGTATTTT. Residues: CASTLAGLTDTQYF.

This clone occurred a few times. This sample also contains other DNA sequences that code for the same CDR3. The chain joins TRBV5-1 to TRBJ1-1; D remains unclear. V was trimmed by 0 bases and J by 1 base, leaving 7 bases between them. The CDR3 consists of 14 residues. The germline V gene encodes CDR1 SGHRS and CDR2 YFSETQ. The CDR3 DNA is TGCGCCAGCAGCTTGGCACAGTCGAACACTGAAGCTTTCTTT. This codes for CASSLAQSNTEAFF. Combining the CDR3 with reference TRBV5-1 and TRBJ1-1 gives the whole variable domain KAGVTQTPRYLIKTRGQQVTLSCSPISGHRSVSWYQQTPGQGLQFLFEYFSETQRNKGNFPGRFSGRQFSNSRSEMNVSTLELGDSALYLCASSLAQSNTEAFFGQGTRLTVV.

The V and J genes are TRBV7-2 and TRBJ2-2; TRBD2 agrees at 8 bases. There are 16 residues in the CDR3. Germline V gene data show CDR1 as SGHTA and CDR2 as FQGNSA. V shed 6 bases and J 2 bases; nucleotides not matched to a gene: 8. The CDR3, as DNA: TGTGCCAGCAGGAAAGGGTGGACTAGCAACACCGGGGAGCTGTTTTTT. Amino acid sequence: CASRKGWTSNTGELFF.

To note about this clone: Different DNA sequences within this sample yield the same CDR3. J is TRBJ1-4 and V is TRBV6-5, with a possible D match to TRBD1 (5 bases). The CDR3 length is 14 residues. Germline assignment: CDR1 MNHEY and CDR2 SVGAGI. V was shortened by 0 bases and J by 7 bases, with 9 bases between the two germline ends. CDR3 loop: CASSYSRGREKLFF. The CDR3 region has the DNA TGTGCCAGCAGTTACTCCCGGGGCCGTGAAAAACTGTTTTTT.

The sample holds many counts of this clone. This CDR3 is also generated by other DNA sequences in the sample. The chain is built from TRBV5-1 and TRBJ1-2, with D unclear. This CDR3 is 14 amino acids long. Germline-derived CDR1 and CDR2 are SGHRS and YFSETQ. V was shortened by 0 bases and J by 1 base, with 7 bases between the two germline ends. CDR3 sequence reads: CASSLAGSNYGYTF. CDR3 coding DNA: TGCGCCAGCAGCTTGGCGGGCAGTAACTATGGCTACACCTTC.

The chain couples TRBV29-1 to TRBJ2-1, with TRBD1 matching over 7 bases. The CDR3 runs 14 residues. Germline V CDR1 and CDR2: SQVTM, ANQGSEA. As DNA, the CDR3 is TGCGGAATTTTGGGGGACAGACCCTACAATGAGCAGTTCTTC. Translating gives CGILGDRPYNEQFF.

The chain couples TRBV28 to TRBJ2-7, with TRBD2 identical over 7 bases. Germline CDR1 reads MDHEN; CDR2 reads SYDVKM. The junction had 7 bases not matched to a gene; V was cut back by 2 bases and J by 3 bases. The CDR3 contains 15 residues. The CDR3 region has the DNA TGTGCCAGCAGTTTAGGGGTAGCGGGTTACTACGAGCAGTACTTC. Protein sequence: CASSLGVAGYYEQYF.

This chain uses TRBV14 with TRBJ2-2; 9 bases agree with TRBD2. With V trimmed by 0 bases and J by 4 bases, 6 bases remained unmatched. Germline values: CDR1 SGHDN, CDR2 FVKESK. The CDR3 runs to 17 residues. The CDR3 sequence: CASSQELASGTTGELFF. The DNA for the CDR3 is TGTGCCAGCAGCCAAGAGCTGGCTAGCGGGACCACCGGGGAGCTGTTTTTT.

In this sample, this clone turned up many times. The rearrangement links TRBV30 to TRBJ2-3; 8 bases map to TRBD2. V dropped 0 bases and J dropped 3; count of bases not matched to a gene: 5. CDR3 size: 15 residues. CDR1 and CDR2 from the germline V gene are GTSNPN and SVGIG (reference sequence). The CDR3 is CAWSVLSGGTDTQYF. The CDR3 bases are TGTGCCTGGAGTGTACTTTCGGGAGGGACAGATACGCAGTATTTT.

This clone was detected only once. Other DNA sequences in the sample encode the same CDR3. V and J are TRBV28 and TRBJ2-1; 7 nucleotides line up with TRBD2. Trimming at V came to 6 bases and at J to 3 bases, leaving 2 bases not matched to a gene. Germline V gives CDR1 MDHEN, CDR2 SYDVKM. The CDR3 has 13 residues. This CDR3 is CASSSGGYNEQFF. The CDR3 bases are TGTGCCAGCAGCTCGGGAGGCTACAATGAGCAGTTCTTC.

The chain has TRBV4-3 and TRBJ2-5; the match to TRBD2 covers 11 bases. This CDR3 comprises 16 residues. J was trimmed by 3 bases and V by 4 bases; bases with no gene match: 7. Germline values: CDR1 LGHNA, CDR2 YSLEER. CDR3 nucleotides: TGCGCCAGCAGCCGCCCCGGGACTAGCGGTAAAGAGACCCAGTACTTC. It translates to CASSRPGTSGKETQYF.